These 3 T cell receptor beta chains were all obtained from the same sample, sequenced in a study of shared clonotypes between healthy human individuals. Produced via immunoSEQ multiplex PCR; TCRdb's table is partial and in-frame only. This repertoire shows over 75,000 clones, over 60% found once; its top ten account for around half. The sequencing sample was made of memory CD8+ T cells sorted from blood. The subset here: CD45RO+ cells pooled with CCR7-negative TemRA cells. The receptors were sampled from a young man in good health.

The chain couples TRBV10-2 to TRBJ2-7; D is possibly TRBD1 or TRBD2 (5 bases each). The CDR3 sequence is 14 residues long. The germline V and J ends were trimmed by 2 bases and 3 bases, with 11 bases remaining between them. The germline CDR1 and CDR2 sequences are WSHSY and SAAADI. Written as DNA, the CDR3 is TGCGCCAGCAGTGAGCCGGGACGCAACTACGAGCAGTACTTC. Protein sequence: CASSEPGRNYEQYF.

The genes are TRBV11-2 and TRBJ2-5; D might be TRBD2 (7 bases). This CDR3 comprises 16 residues. V was cut by 2 bases and J by 5 bases, with 18 bases left in between. The germline V gene has CDR1 SGHAT and CDR2 FQNNGV. The CDR3 DNA reads TGTGCCAGCAGCTTATTCGGGGGGCGCCCAGTGGAGACCCAGTACTTC. Translating gives CASSLFGGRPVETQYF.

This clone was detected ten times or more. The chain carries TRBV4-1 and TRBJ2-1; 8 nucleotides match TRBD1. V lost 3 bases to trimming and J lost 5 bases; unmatched junction nucleotides: 3. Looked up from germline, CDR1 is MGHRA and CDR2 is YSYEKL. The CDR3 runs to 14 residues. CDR3 DNA: TGCGCCAGCAGCCACGGACAGGGTGACAATGAGCAGTTCTTC. It codes for CASSHGQGDNEQFF.